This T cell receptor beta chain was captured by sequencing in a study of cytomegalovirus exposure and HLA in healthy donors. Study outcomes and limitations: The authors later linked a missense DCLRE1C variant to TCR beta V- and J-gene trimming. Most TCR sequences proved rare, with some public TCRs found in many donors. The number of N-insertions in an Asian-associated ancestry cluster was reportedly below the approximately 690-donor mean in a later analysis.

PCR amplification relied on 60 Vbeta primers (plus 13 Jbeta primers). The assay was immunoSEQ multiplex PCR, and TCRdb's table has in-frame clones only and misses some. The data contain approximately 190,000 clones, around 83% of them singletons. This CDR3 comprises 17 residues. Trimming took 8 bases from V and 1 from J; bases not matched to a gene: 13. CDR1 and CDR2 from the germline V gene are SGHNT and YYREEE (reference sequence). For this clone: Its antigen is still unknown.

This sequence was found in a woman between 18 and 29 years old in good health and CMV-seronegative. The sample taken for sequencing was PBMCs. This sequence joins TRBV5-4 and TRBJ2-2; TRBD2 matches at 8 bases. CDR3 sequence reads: CARSSVVAGRNTGELFF. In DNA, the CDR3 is TGTGCCAGATCGAGTGTAGTAGCGGGAAGGAACACCGGGGAGCTGTTTTTT.